The sequence of this TCR beta chain was determined in a study of OX40 agonist ivuxolimab in advanced cancers. Points from the study as a whole: Average numbers of expanded clones were greater in CD8+ T cells than in CD4+.

This clone was recorded once. As yet, its antigen is unknown. Sequencing was performed with immunoSEQ multiplex PCR; in TCRdb, only in-frame clones are kept and a portion is missing. The table records around 19,000 clones, 80% to 90% of them present only once. The clonotype was recovered from an adult with an advanced solid tumor such as melanoma, head and neck, liver or kidney cancer. Material: CD4+ or CD8+ T cells sorted from blood, obtained in a trial of the OX40 agonist ivuxolimab.

The CDR3 reads CASSWGLVGQPQHF. DNA for the CDR3: TGCGCCAGCAGCTGGGGCCTAGTAGGTCAGCCCCAGCATTTT. The rearrangement joins TRBV5-1 to TRBJ1-5, with a weak D call TRBD1 (5 bases). This CDR3 has 14 amino acids. V gave up 3 bases and J gave up 6 bases, with 13 bases separating them. Germline V gene sequence: CDR1 SGHRS, CDR2 YFSETQ.